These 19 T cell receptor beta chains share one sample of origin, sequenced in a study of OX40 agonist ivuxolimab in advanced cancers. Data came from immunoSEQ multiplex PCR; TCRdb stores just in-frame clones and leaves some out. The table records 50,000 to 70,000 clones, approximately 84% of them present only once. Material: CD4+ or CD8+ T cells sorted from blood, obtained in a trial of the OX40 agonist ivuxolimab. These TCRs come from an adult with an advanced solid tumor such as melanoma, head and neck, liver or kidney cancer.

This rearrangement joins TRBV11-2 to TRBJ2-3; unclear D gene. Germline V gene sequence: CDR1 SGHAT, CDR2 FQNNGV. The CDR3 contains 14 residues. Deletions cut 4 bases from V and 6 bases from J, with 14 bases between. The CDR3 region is CASSSDPSLDTQYF. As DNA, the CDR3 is TGTGCCAGCAGCTCCGACCCGTCCCTGGATACGCAGTATTTT.

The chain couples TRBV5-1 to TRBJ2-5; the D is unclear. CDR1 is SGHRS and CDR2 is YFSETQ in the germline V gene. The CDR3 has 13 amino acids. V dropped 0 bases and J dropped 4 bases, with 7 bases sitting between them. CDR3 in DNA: TGCGCCAGCAGCTTGGCGGTCGGAGAGACCCAGTACTTC. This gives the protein CASSLAVGETQYF. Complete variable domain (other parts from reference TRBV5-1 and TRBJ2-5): KAGVTQTPRYLIKTRGQQVTLSCSPISGHRSVSWYQQTPGQGLQFLFEYFSETQRNKGNFPGRFSGRQFSNSRSEMNVSTLELGDSALYLCASSLAVGETQYFGPGTRLLVL.

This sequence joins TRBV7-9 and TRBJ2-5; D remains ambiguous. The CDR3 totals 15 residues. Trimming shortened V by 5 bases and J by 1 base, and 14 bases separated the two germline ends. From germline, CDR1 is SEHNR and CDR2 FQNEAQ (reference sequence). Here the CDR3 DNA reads TGTGCCAGCAGCCCCGTTAAATCGGCCCAAGAGACCCAGTACTTC. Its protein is CASSPVKSAQETQYF.

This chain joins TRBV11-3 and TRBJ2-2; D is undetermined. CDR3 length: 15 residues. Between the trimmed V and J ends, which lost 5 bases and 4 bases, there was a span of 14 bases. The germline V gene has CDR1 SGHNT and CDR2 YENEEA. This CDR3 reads CASSPSRTATGELFF. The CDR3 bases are TGTGCCAGCAGCCCGTCCCGGACGGCCACCGGGGAGCTGTTTTTT. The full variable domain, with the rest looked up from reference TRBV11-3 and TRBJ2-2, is EAGVVQSPRYKIIEKKQPVAFWCNPISGHNTLYWYLQNLGQGPELLIRYENEEAVDDSQLPKDRFSAERLKGVDSTLKIQPAELGDSAVYLCASSPSRTATGELFFGEGSRLTVL.

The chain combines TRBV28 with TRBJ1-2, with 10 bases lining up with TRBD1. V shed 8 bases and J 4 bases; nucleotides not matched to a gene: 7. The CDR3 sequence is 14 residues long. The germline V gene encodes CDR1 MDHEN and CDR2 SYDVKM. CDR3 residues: CASSGTGETYGYTF. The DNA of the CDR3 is TGTGCCAGCTCCGGGACAGGGGAGACCTATGGCTACACCTTC.

The CDR3 nucleotides read TGTGCCAGCAGCCCTGCGGGGGGGCCATGGAATGAGCAGTTCTTC. It translates to CASSPAGGPWNEQFF. The chain combines TRBV6-1 with TRBJ2-1, with TRBD2 identical over 9 bases. CDR3 length: 15 amino acids. Germline loops: CDR1 MNHNS, CDR2 SASEGT. The V segment lost 6 bases and the J segment 7 bases; nucleotides outside the gene matches: 10.

DNA for the CDR3: TGTGCCAGCAGCTTGGGCAGGTCCGGGACAGATACGCAGTATTTT. This gives the protein CASSLGRSGTDTQYF. The rearrangement uses TRBV5-6 and TRBJ2-3; unclear D gene. The CDR3 totals 15 residues. Trimming cost V 0 bases and J 3 bases, with 11 bases left between them. Germline CDR1 reads SGHDT; CDR2 reads YYEEEE.

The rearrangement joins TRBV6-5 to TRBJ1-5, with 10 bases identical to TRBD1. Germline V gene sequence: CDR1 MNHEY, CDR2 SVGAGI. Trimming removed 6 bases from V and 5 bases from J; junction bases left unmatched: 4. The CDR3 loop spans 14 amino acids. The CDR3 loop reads CASSLGTGDQPQHF. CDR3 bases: TGTGCCAGCAGCCTTGGGACAGGGGATCAGCCCCAGCATTTT.

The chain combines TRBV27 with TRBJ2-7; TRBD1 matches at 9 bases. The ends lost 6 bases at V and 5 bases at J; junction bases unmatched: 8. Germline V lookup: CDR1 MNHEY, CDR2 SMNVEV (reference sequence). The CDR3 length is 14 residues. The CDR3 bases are TGTGCCAGCAGACCACTAGACAGGGGGAACGAGCAGTACTTC. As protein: CASRPLDRGNEQYF.

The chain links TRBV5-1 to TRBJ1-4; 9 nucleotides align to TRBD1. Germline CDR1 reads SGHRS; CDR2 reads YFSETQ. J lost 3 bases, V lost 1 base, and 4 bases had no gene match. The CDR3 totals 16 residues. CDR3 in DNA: TGCGCCAGCAGCTTGTATGGACAGGGGCCTAATGAAAAACTGTTTTTT. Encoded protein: CASSLYGQGPNEKLFF.

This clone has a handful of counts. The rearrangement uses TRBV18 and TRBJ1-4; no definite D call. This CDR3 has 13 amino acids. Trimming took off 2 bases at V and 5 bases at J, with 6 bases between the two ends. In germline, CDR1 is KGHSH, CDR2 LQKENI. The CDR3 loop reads CASSPGLNEKLFF. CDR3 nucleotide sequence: TGTGCCAGCTCACCAGGGCTGAATGAAAAACTGTTTTTT.

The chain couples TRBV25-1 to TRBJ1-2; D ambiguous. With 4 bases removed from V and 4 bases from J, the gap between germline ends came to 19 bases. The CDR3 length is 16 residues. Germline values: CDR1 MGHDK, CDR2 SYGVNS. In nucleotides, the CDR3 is TGTGCCAGCAGTGTCTCGGGGTCCGGGTTTAGCTATGGCTACACCTTC. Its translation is CASSVSGSGFSYGYTF.

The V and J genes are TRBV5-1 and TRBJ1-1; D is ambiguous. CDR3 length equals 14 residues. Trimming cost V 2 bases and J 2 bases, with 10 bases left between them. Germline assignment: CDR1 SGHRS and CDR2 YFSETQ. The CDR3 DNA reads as TGCGCCAGCAGCTTTATTGGCGGAAACACTGAAGCTTTCTTT. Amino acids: CASSFIGGNTEAFF.

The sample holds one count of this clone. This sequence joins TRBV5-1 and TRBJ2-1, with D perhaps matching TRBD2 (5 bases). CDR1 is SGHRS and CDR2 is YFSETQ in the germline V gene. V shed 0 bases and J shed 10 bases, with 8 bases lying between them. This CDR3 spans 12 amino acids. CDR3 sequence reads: CASSLATGEQFF. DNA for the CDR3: TGCGCCAGCAGCTTGGCCACGGGGGAGCAGTTCTTC.

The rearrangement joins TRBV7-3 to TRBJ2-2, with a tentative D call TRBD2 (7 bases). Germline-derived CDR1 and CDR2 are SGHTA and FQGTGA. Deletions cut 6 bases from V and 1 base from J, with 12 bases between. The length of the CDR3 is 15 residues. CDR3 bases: TGTGCCAGCAGTTACGGGGGGCTGAACACCGGGGAGCTGTTTTTT. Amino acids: CASSYGGLNTGELFF.

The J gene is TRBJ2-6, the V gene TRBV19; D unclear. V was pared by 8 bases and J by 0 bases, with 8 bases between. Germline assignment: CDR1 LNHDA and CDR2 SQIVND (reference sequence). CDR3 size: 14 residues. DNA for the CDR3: TGTGCCAGTTTACAGATCTCTGGGGCCAACGTCCTGACTTTC. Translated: CASLQISGANVLTF.

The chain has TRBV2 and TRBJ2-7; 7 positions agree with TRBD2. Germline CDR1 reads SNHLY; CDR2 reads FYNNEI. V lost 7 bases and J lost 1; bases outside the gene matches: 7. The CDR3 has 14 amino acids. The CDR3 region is CASKYSGTSYEQYF. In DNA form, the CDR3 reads TGTGCCAGCAAGTACAGCGGGACTTCCTACGAGCAGTACTTC. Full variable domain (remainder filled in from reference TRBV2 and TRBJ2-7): EPEVTQTPSHQVTQMGQEVILRCVPISNHLYFYWYRQILGQKVEFLVSFYNNEISEKSEIFDDQFSVERPDGSNFTLKIRSTKLEDSAMYFCASKYSGTSYEQYFGPGTRLTVT.

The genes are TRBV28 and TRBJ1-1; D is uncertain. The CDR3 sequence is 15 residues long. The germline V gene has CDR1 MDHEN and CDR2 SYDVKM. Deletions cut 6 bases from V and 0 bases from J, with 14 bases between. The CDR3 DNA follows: TGTGCCAGCAGACGGCCCGGCCTAATGAACACTGAAGCTTTCTTT. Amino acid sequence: CASRRPGLMNTEAFF.

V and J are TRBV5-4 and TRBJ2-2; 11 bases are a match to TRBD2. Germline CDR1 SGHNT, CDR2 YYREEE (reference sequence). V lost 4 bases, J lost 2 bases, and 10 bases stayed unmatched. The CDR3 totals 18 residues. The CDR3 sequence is CASSDGTSGLLNTGELFF. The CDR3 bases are TGTGCCAGCAGCGACGGGACTAGCGGCCTCCTAAACACCGGGGAGCTGTTTTTT.